Below are 17 T cell receptor beta chains sequenced from a single sample in a study of glioma-infiltrating T cells. Amplification of TCR alpha and beta CDR3 regions from RNA used iRepertoire nested multiplex PCR. Each CDR3 protein gets one entry after TCRdb re-called the multiplex PCR reads with MiXCR. Seen here are about 93,000 distinct CDR3 sequences, 35% to 45% observed once, and the top ten hold 35% to 40%. Sequencing used glioma tissue, nonneoplastic brain tissue, or PBMCs (not recorded which). Receptors originate from a human donor with low-grade glioma or glioblastoma, undergoing nonglioma brain surgery, or in good health (not recorded which).

This clonotype was picked up many times. The rearrangement joins TRBV7-8 to TRBJ2-1; 10 bases line up with TRBD2. The CDR3 has 16 amino acids. V dropped 5 bases and J dropped 9; count of bases not matched to a gene: 13. Germline CDR1 and CDR2: SGHVS and FQNEAQ. Here the CDR3 DNA reads TGTGCCAGCAGCCCAGTCCCTAGCGGGAGCACCGTTGAGCAGTTCTTC. This translates into CASSPVPSGSTVEQFF.

On this clonotype itself: At one of its ends the junction is not consistent with the germline gene, which may arise from a read error. The rearrangement joins TRBV6-6 to TRBJ1-2; D gene ambiguous. CDR3 length: 12 residues. Per germline, CDR1 MNHNY and CDR2 SVGAGI (reference sequence). The CDR3 here is CASTSRFGGYTF. As DNA, the CDR3 is TGTGCAAGCACCTCTCGGTTTGGCGGCTACACCTTC.

The chain links TRBV29-1 to TRBJ2-1, with 8 bases aligning to TRBD2. The V gene's germline CDR1 is SQVTM and CDR2 ANQGSEA. This CDR3 comprises 14 residues. V lost 4 bases to trimming and J lost 2 bases; unmatched junction nucleotides: 4. CDR3 residues: CSVGGSGAYNEQFF. The CDR3 bases are TGCAGCGTTGGGGGTAGCGGGGCCTACAATGAGCAGTTCTTC.

With regard to this clonotype: A much larger clone differs by one base, so this may be a read error. The V call is TRBV12-3 or TRBV12-4, the J call TRBJ2-6, with D maybe TRBD1 (5 bases). The V end lost 8 bases, the J end lost 0 bases, and 20 bases lay between the germline ends. This CDR3 is built from 18 residues. The CDR3 nucleotides are TGTGCCAGCGGTTCCGTGGGGCGGCACGTCTCTGGGGCCAACGTCCTGACTTTC. Its translation is CASGSVGRHVSGANVLTF.

This clonotype showed up just once. One base away lies a much larger clone, so this may be a sequencing read error. V usage is TRBV28 and J usage is TRBJ2-1; 8 nucleotides agree with TRBD2. Per the germline V gene, CDR1 is MDHEN and CDR2 is SYDVKM. Trimming cost V 5 bases and J 2 bases; bases outside gene matches: 8. This CDR3 has 16 residues. The CDR3 here is CASSVRGLGPYNEQFF. The DNA of the CDR3 is TGTGCCAGCAGTGTCCGGGGACTAGGGCCCTACAATGAGCAGTTCTTC.

The rearrangement links TRBV4-2 to TRBJ1-1; no definite D call. From germline, CDR1 is LGHNA and CDR2 YNFKEQ. The germline V and J ends were trimmed by 6 bases and 14 bases, with 25 bases remaining between them. This CDR3 contains 14 residues. CDR3 DNA: TGTGCCAGCAGTTATAATATTGATGCAGACACGGTGTTCTTT. This encodes CASSYNIDADTVFF.

Many counts were recorded for this clonotype. The genes are TRBV7-9 and TRBJ1-1; the D is unclear. V was clipped by 2 bases and J by 0 bases, with 7 bases between them. Germline loops: CDR1 SEHNR, CDR2 FQNEAQ (reference sequence). The CDR3 has 14 residues. The CDR3 nucleotides read TGTGCCAGCAGCTTATCCGGCGTGAACACTGAAGCTTTCTTT. It encodes CASSLSGVNTEAFF. Supplemented by reference TRBV7-9 and TRBJ1-1, the full variable domain reads DTGVSQNPRHKITKRGQNVTFRCDPISEHNRLYWYRQTLGQGPEFLTYFQNEAQLEKSRLLSDRFSAERPKGSFSTLEIQRTEQGDSAMYLCASSLSGVNTEAFFGQGTRLTVV.

To note about this clonotype: Sequence at one end of the junction differs from germline and may be a read error. The rearrangement links TRBV6-8 to TRBJ2-7; 7 bases map to TRBD1. The CDR3 is made up of 17 amino acids. Per germline, CDR1 MNHGY and CDR2 SAAAGT. CDR3 sequence (DNA): TGCGCCAGCAGCCCCTTTGAGGGGGCGCAGATAGCCTACGAGCAGTACTTC. This gives the protein CASSPFEGAQIAYEQYF.

To note about this clonotype: No conserved phenylalanine or tryptophan ends this CDR3, so it is likely a read error. Because the CDR3's place on the DNA is in doubt, the DNA is left out and the CDR3 is given as listed by TCRdb. This chain's CDR3 is CASSVATANTGELVL. The rearrangement joins TRBV6-1 to TRBJ2-2. Germline V gives CDR1 MNHNS, CDR2 SASEGT. A total of 15 residues make up the CDR3, ends included.

The chain links TRBV12-3 or TRBV12-4 to TRBJ2-1; 10 nucleotides line up with TRBD2. This CDR3 contains 15 residues. V gave up 4 bases and J gave up 7 bases; unmatched junction bases: 7. This CDR3 is CASSYKRGGGNEQFF. The DNA for the CDR3 is TGTGCCAGCAGTTATAAGCGGGGGGGTGGGAATGAGCAGTTCTTC.

This clonotype has at least ten counts. In nucleotides, the CDR3 is TGCGCCAGCAGCTCGGAGGGGGTCGTTTACGAGCAGTACTTC. Its translation is CASSSEGVVYEQYF. The gene calls are TRBV5-1 and TRBJ2-7; D may be TRBD1 or TRBD2 (6 bases each). The CDR3 sequence is 14 residues long. Germline V gives CDR1 SGHRS, CDR2 YFSETQ. Trimming took 3 bases from V and 4 from J, leaving 14 bases between them.

Many counts were recorded for this clonotype. The CDR3 protein is CASSITRYNEQFF. CDR3 bases: TGTGCCAGTAGTATAACTCGGTACAATGAGCAGTTCTTC. V is TRBV19 and J is TRBJ2-1; no reliable D call. V lost 2 bases and J 4 bases, leaving 6 bases between the germline ends. The CDR3 covers 13 residues. Germline-derived CDR1 and CDR2 are LNHDA and SQIVND (reference sequence).

As regards this clonotype: The CDR3 does not end in the conserved phenylalanine or tryptophan, so this is likely a read error. The CDR3 protein is CASTQDSGEAFS. The CDR3 nucleotides are TGTGCCAGCACCCAAGACAGTGGCGAAGCTTTCTCT. This chain connects TRBV2 to TRBJ1-1; weak D call: TRBD1 (5 bases). The CDR3 totals 12 residues. Germline V CDR1 and CDR2: SNHLY, FYNNEI. Deletions cut 7 bases from V and 8 bases from J, with 14 bases between.

For this clonotype: The conserved final phenylalanine or tryptophan is absent from the CDR3, which likely points to a read error. V usage is TRBV20-1 and J usage is TRBJ2-7; D possibly corresponds to TRBD2 (5 bases). V was cut by 7 bases and J by 2 bases, with 15 bases left in between. There are 13 residues in the CDR3. The V gene's germline CDR1 is DFQATT and CDR2 SNEGSKA (reference sequence). The CDR3 DNA reads TGCAGTGTTTACGGAGGAAGTACCTACGAGCAGTACCTC. Translation: CSVYGGSTYEQYL.

This clonotype was recorded many times. The rearrangement uses TRBV2 and TRBJ2-3, with D unclear. Trimming left V 5 bases short and J 4 bases short, with 7 bases between. CDR1 and CDR2 (germline): SNHLY, FYNNEI. This CDR3 has 12 amino acids. CDR3 nucleotide sequence: TGTGCCAGCAGTCGCCTAGCAGATACGCAGTATTTT. Translation: CASSRLADTQYF. The full variable domain, completed using reference TRBV2 and TRBJ2-3, is EPEVTQTPSHQVTQMGQEVILRCVPISNHLYFYWYRQILGQKVEFLVSFYNNEISEKSEIFDDQFSVERPDGSNFTLKIRSTKLEDSAMYFCASSRLADTQYFGPGTRLTVL.

The chain combines TRBV6-6 with TRBJ2-7; no definite D call. V was clipped by 5 bases and J by 6 bases, with 14 bases between them. This CDR3 has 13 residues. CDR1 MNHNY and CDR2 SVGAGI come from the germline V gene (reference sequence). The CDR3 nucleotides read TGTGCCAGCAGTCAATACTGGTCCGGCGAGCAGTACTTC. Protein sequence: CASSQYWSGEQYF.

The gene calls are TRBV28 and TRBJ2-7; 7 bases are a match to TRBD2. This CDR3 region has 14 residues. CDR1 and CDR2 (germline): MDHEN, SYDVKM. V was clipped by 4 bases and J by 7 bases; unmatched bases: 10. The CDR3 sequence: CASSYIGGTKEQYF. The CDR3, as DNA: TGTGCCAGCAGTTATATCGGGGGGACCAAAGAGCAGTACTTC.